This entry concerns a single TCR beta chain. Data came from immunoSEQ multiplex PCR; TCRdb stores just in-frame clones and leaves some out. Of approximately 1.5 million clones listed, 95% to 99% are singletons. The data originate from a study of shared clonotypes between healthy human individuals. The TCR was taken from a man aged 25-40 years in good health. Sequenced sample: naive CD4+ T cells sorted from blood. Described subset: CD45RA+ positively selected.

The CDR3 DNA is TGTGCCAGCACCGGACTAGCGGGAGTATCTGGCGAGCAGTACTTC. Translating it yields CASTGLAGVSGEQYF. The genes are TRBV6-1 and TRBJ2-7; 13 positions match TRBD2. The CDR3 spans 15 residues. V lost 7 bases to trimming and J lost 6 bases; unmatched junction nucleotides: 9. In germline, CDR1 is MNHNS, CDR2 SASEGT.